The clone carrying this T cell receptor (beta chain) showed up just a few times. Antigen: not known. This entry belongs to a study of cytomegalovirus exposure and HLA in healthy donors. On the study more broadly: Inside one of the first data releases sat about 91 million unique TCRs taken from HLA-typed donors.

The CDR3 consists of 13 residues. Germline V CDR1 and CDR2: MGHRA, YSYEKL. V lost 4 bases, J lost 3 bases, and 9 bases lay in between. Primers for the PCR totalled 60 Vbeta and 13 Jbeta. Source study methods: Roughly 10 million shared chains were among around 80 million unique TCR beta chains counted in a later analysis. Method: immunoSEQ multiplex PCR; TCRdb's copy keeps in-frame clones and lacks some. That table supplies the V and J calls and clone size; D and trimming were determined from the DNA. In the table there are 150,000 to 170,000 clones, over 60% of which are singletons. Study results and caveats: Owing to their indistinguishability, certain V segments, notably TRBV6-2 and TRBV6-3, were excluded. Differences between HLA loci emerged in a later analysis of TCR association rates, with DRB1 most and HLA-C fewest.

The TCR was taken from a woman between 35 and 50 years old in good health and CMV-seronegative. The chain is built from TRBV4-1 and TRBJ1-1, with D possibly TRBD1 on 5 matching bases. Sequenced sample: PBMCs. In nucleotides, the CDR3 is TGCGCCAGCAGCCGCGACAGTTACACTGAAGCTTTCTTT. Its protein is CASSRDSYTEAFF.